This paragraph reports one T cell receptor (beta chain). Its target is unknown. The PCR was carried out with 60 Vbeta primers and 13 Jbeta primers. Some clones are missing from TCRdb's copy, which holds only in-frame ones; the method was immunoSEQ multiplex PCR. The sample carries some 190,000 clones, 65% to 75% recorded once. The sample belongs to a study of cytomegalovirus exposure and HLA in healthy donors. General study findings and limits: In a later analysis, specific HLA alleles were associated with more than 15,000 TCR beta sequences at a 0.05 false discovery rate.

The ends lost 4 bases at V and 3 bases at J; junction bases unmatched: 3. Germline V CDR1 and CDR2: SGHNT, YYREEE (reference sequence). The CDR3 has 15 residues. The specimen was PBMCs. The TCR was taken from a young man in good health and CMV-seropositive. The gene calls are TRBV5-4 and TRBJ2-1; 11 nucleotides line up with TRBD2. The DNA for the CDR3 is TGTGCCAGCAGCGTAGCGGGGGGGCTCTACAATGAGCAGTTCTTC. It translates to CASSVAGGLYNEQFF.